This T cell receptor (beta chain) emerged from a study of Graves' ophthalmopathy and Graves' hyperthyroidism. About the study: Investigators collected peripheral blood at initial diagnosis, before any treatment was given.

Amplification targeted the TCR beta CDR3 regions, with RNA transcripts as the source material. Following a first-round RT-PCR that used HTBI primers, a second-round multiplex PCR was carried out. TCRdb recomputed calls from the multiplex PCR reads with MiXCR, one row per CDR3 protein. The sample has some 750,000 distinct CDR3 sequences; 40% are singletons. This CDR3 region has 16 residues. Germline V CDR1 and CDR2: SGHVS, FNYEAQ. V was cut by 6 bases and J by 1 base, with 19 bases left in between. Sequencing was performed on peripheral blood. The chain links TRBV7-6 to TRBJ2-7; weak D call: TRBD1 (5 bases). This TCR derives from an adult man with Graves' ophthalmopathy. This CDR3 reads CASSPPLDSESYEQYF. DNA for the CDR3: TGTGCCAGCAGTCCGCCTCTTGACAGCGAATCCTACGAGCAGTACTTC.